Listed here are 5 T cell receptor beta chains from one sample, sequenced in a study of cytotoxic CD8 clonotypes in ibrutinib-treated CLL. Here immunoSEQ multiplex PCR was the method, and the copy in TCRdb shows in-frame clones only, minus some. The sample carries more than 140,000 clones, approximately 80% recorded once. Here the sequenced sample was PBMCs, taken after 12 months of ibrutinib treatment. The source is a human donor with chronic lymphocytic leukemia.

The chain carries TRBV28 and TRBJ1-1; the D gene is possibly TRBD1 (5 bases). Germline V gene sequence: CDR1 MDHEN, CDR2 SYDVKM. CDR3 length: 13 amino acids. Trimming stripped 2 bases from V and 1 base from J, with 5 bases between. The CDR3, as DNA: TGTGCCAGCAGTTTACAGGGGAACACTGAAGCTTTCTTT. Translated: CASSLQGNTEAFF.

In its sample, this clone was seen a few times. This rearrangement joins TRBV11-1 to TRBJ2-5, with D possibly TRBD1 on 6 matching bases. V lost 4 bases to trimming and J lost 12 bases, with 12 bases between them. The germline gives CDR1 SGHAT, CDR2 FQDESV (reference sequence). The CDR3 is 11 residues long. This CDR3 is CASSSRDIKYF. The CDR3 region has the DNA TGTGCCAGCAGCTCTCGGGACATAAAGTACTTC.

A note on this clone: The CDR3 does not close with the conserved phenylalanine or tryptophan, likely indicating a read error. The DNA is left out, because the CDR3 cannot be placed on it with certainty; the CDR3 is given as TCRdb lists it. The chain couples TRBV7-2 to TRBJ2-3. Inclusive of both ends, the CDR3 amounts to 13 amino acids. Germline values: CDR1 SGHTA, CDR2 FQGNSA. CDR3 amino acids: CASSLEAGAPTDG.

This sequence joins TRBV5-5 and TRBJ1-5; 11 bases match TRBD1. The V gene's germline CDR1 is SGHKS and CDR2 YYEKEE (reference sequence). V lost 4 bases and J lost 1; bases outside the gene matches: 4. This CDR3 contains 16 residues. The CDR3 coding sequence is TGTGCCAGCAGCACCGGGACAGGGGGGAGCAATCAGCCCCAGCATTTT. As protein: CASSTGTGGSNQPQHF.

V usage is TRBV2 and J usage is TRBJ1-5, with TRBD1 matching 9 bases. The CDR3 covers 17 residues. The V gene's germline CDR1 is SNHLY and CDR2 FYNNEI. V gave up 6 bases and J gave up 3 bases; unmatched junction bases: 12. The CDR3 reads CASRDGTGRGSNQPQHF. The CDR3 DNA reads TGTGCCAGCAGAGACGGGACAGGGAGGGGTTCCAATCAGCCCCAGCATTTT.